This TCR beta chain was sequenced in a study of T-cell memory formation after mild COVID-19. This CDR3 is 14 amino acids long. V lost 4 bases and J lost 6, with 16 bases in between. TCRdb reprocessed the 5' RACE reads with MiXCR, giving one entry per CDR3 protein. The profile covers approximately 190,000 distinct CDR3 sequences, with about 16% appearing a single time and 2.4% taken by the ten largest. This chain connects TRBV12-3 or TRBV12-4 to TRBJ2-7; weak D call: TRBD2 (7 bases). The specimen was PBMCs or a T cell subset sorted from them (not recorded which). The receptor's source is an adult woman who had mild COVID-19 (a few samples of this study predate the infection). Cell type and time point are not known. Here the CDR3 reads CASSWGGRGSEQYF. The CDR3 DNA follows: TGTGCCAGCAGTTGGGGGGGCAGGGGAAGCGAGCAGTACTTC.